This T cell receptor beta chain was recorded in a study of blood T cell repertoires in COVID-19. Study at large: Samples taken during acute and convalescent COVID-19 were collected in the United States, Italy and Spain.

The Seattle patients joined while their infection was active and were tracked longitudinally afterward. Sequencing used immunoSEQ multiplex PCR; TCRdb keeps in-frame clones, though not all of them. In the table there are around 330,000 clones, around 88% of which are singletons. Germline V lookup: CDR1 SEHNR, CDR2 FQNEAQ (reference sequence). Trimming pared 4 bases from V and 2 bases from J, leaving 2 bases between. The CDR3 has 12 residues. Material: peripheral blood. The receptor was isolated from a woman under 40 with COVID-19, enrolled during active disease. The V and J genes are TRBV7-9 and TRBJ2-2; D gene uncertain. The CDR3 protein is CASSSNTGELFF. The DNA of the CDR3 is TGTGCCAGCAGCTCTAACACCGGGGAGCTGTTTTTT.